A selection of T cell receptor beta chains follows, all from one sample in a study of regulatory T cells in long-lasting Graves disease. A single record per CDR3 protein comes from TCRdb applying MiXCR to the multiplex PCR reads. The sample holds 200,000 to 250,000 distinct CDR3 sequences, roughly a fifth seen once. The same data also went into a second study, on T cells in Graves' hyperthyroidism and ophthalmopathy.

The sample here was peripheral blood mononuclear cells (PBMCs), taken at new diagnosis, from a patient treated with antithyroid drugs. The receptors derive from a woman aged 25 to 39 with Graves disease. The CDR3 runs from the conserved cysteine through the conserved F or W. D genes are given only for firm matches. Where a row states a size, it is once, few, many or the class of an expanded clone; other rows omit it.

d_call | j_call | cdr3_length | clone_size | v_call | cdr3_nt | cdr3_aa
NA | TRBJ2-1 | 14 | many | TRBV12-3/TRBV12-4 | TGTGCCAGCAGTTCCGGGGCTAACTACAATGAGCAGTTCTTC | CASSSGANYNEQFF
TRBD1 | TRBJ2-7 | 16 | many | TRBV7-9 | TGTGCCAGCAGCTCAACGATACAGGGGTTAGTCTACGAGCAGTACTTC | CASSSTIQGLVYEQYF
NA | TRBJ1-4 | 15 | many | TRBV5-1 | TGCGCCAGCAGCTTGGCGGGGGTAACTAATGAAAAACTGTTTTTT | CASSLAGVTNEKLFF
NA | TRBJ1-4 | 15 | NA | TRBV5-1 | TGCGCCAGCAGCTTGTCGGGGGAACTTAGTGAAAAACTGTTTTTT | CASSLSGELSEKLFF
TRBD1 | TRBJ1-2 | 15 | many | TRBV4-1 | TGCGCCAGCAGCCAAGGGGGACAGGGCCACTATGGCTACACCTTC | CASSQGGQGHYGYTF
TRBD2 | TRBJ2-1 | 17 | NA | TRBV11-2 | TGTGCCAGCAGAGAACTAGCGGGAGCTGTATCCTACAATGAGCAGTTCTTC | CASRELAGAVSYNEQFF
NA | TRBJ1-3 | 13 | many | TRBV10-3 | TGTGCCATCAGTGTGCCAGACGGACACACCATATATTTT | CAISVPDGHTIYF
TRBD2 | TRBJ2-2 | 16 | many | TRBV3-1 | TGTGCCAGCAGCCCAACAGGGCTAGCGGGAGGCATCGCGCTGTTTTTT | CASSPTGLAGGIALFF
NA | TRBJ2-7 | 10 | few | TRBV29-1 | TGCAGCGTTGCGTCCTACGAGCAGTACTTC | CSVASYEQYF
NA | TRBJ1-1 | 13 | many | TRBV5-4 | TGTGCCAGCAGCTTGGTGGGGTACACTGAAGCTTTCTTT | CASSLVGYTEAFF
NA | TRBJ1-2 | 15 | many | TRBV5-1 | TGCGCCAGCAGCTTGGATTCAGGCTTCGGCTATGGCTACACCTTC | CASSLDSGFGYGYTF
TRBD2 | TRBJ2-1 | 15 | many | TRBV2 | TGTGCCAGCCGAATCCGAGCCACTAGCGAAAATGAGCAGTTCTTC | CASRIRATSENEQFF
NA | TRBJ1-5 | 14 | many | TRBV28 | TGTGCCAGCAGTCGGGGCCAAAGCAATCAGCCCCAGCATTTT | CASSRGQSNQPQHF
TRBD1 | TRBJ2-5 | 18 | many | TRBV7-8 | TGTGCCAGCAGCTTCGGGACAGGGGGCCCCGTTTCCCAAGAGACCCAGTACTTC | CASSFGTGGPVSQETQYF
TRBD1 | TRBJ2-7 | 17 | many | TRBV3-1 | TGTGCCAGCAGCCAAGGAGGGGGCGCCCGCTACTACTACGAGCAGTACTTC | CASSQGGGARYYYEQYF
NA | TRBJ1-4 | 16 | NA | TRBV4-3 | TGCGCCAGCAGCCAAGAACACCCAGAGCAGAATGAAAAACTGTTTTTT | CASSQEHPEQNEKLFF
TRBD1 | TRBJ2-5 | 13 | many | TRBV6-2/TRBV6-3 | TGTGCCAGCAGTGGACAGGGAGAAGAGACCCAGTACTTC | CASSGQGEETQYF
NA | TRBJ2-5 | 14 | many | TRBV5-6 | TGTGCCAGCAGCTTGGACAGCAGCCAAGAGACCCAGTACTTC | CASSLDSSQETQYF
TRBD1 | TRBJ2-3 | 14 | many | TRBV28 | TGTGCCAGCACCCCAGGGAGACAGGGGAACACACAGTATTTT | CASTPGRQGNTQYF
NA | TRBJ1-2 | 12 | many | TRBV28 | TGTGCCAGCCGAGGGCCATGGGGCGGCTACACCTTC | CASRGPWGGYTF
TRBD1 | TRBJ2-1 | 17 | NA | TRBV2 | TGTGCCAGCAGCCCTACAGGGGCGGTCACCGGGGCCAATGAGCAGTTCTTC | CASSPTGAVTGANEQFF
TRBD1 | TRBJ2-1 | 13 | NA | TRBV24-1 | TGTGCCACCGGACCGGGACAGGTTAATGAGCAGTTCTTC | CATGPGQVNEQFF
TRBD1 | TRBJ2-5 | 15 | many | TRBV6-1 | TGTGCCAGCGGCGGGACAGGGAATCGAAAAGAGACCCAGTACTTC | CASGGTGNRKETQYF
NA | TRBJ1-2 | 14 | many | TRBV19 | TGTGCCAGTAGTATAGTATCAGGACAGCTCGGCTACACCTTC | CASSIVSGQLGYTF
TRBD1 | TRBJ1-3 | 17 | many | TRBV28 | TGTGCCAGCAGACCTATCGGGACAGGCGGTGGGGGAAACACCATATATTTT | CASRPIGTGGGGNTIYF
TRBD1 | TRBJ1-4 | 14 | few | TRBV20-1 | TGCAGTGCTGGACAGGGGGCAACTAATGAAAAACTGTTTTTT | CSAGQGATNEKLFF